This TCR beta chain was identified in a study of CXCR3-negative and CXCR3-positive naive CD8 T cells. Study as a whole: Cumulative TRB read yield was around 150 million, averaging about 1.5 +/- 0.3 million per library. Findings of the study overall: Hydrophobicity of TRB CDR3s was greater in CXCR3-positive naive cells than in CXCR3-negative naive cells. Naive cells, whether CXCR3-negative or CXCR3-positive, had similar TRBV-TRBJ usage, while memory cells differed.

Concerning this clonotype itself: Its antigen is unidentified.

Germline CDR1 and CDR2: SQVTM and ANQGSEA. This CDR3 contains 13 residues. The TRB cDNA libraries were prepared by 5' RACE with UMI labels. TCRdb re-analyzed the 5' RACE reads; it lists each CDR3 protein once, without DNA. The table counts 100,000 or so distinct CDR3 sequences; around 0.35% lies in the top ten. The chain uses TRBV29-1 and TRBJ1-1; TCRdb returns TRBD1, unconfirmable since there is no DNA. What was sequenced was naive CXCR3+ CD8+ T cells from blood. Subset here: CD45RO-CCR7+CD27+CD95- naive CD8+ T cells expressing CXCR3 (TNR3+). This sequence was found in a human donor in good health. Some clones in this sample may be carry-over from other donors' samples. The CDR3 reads CSVAGQGGTEAFF.